The clone carrying this TCR beta chain was seen more than once but under ten times. The antigen is unknown. Germline V gene sequence: CDR1 SEHNR, CDR2 FQNEAQ (reference sequence). The V end was cut by 5 bases, the J end by 3 bases, with 11 bases between. The CDR3 is 13 residues long. These data belong to a study of identical twins. Template switching added a universal primer site; cDNA carried unique molecular identifiers. Each CDR3 protein gets one entry after TCRdb re-called the 5' RACE reads with MiXCR. The sample has over 200,000 distinct CDR3 sequences; about a tenth are singletons. Study-wide results and limits: Invariant populations such as MAIT and iNKT cells could partly muddle zero-insertion analyses. Modeled out-of-frame TCR alpha sharing in monozygotic twins fell below observed levels.

The sample taken for sequencing was memory (CD45RO+) T cells sorted from blood. The chain recombines TRBV7-9 with TRBJ2-7, with D tentatively TRBD1 (6 bases). This clonotype was obtained from a woman between 18 and 29 years old in good health. CDR3 residues: CASSGQSNYEQYF. In DNA, the CDR3 is TGTGCCAGCAGCGGACAGAGTAACTACGAGCAGTACTTC.